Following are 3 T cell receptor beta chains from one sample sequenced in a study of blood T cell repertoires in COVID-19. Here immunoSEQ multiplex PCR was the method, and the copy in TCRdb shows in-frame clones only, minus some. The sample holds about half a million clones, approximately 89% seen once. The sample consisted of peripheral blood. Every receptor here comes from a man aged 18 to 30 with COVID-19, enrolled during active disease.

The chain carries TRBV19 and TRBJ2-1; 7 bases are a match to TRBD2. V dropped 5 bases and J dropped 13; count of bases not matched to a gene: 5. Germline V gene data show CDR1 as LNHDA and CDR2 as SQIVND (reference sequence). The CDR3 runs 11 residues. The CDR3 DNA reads TGTGCCAGTAGTGCGCAGCGGGACCAGTTCTTC. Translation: CASSAQRDQFF.

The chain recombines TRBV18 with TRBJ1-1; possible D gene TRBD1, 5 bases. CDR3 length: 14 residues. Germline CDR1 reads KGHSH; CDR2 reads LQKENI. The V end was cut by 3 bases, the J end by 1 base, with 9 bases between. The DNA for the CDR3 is TGTGCCAGCTCACCTCAGGGTGGGAACACTGAAGCTTTCTTT. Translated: CASSPQGGNTEAFF.

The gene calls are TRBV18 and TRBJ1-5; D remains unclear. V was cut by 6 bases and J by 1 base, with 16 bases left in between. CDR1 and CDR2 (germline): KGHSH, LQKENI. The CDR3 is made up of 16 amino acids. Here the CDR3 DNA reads TGTGCCAGCTCCTTCCAGTTTGAGCGAAGCAATCAGCCCCAGCATTTT. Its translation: CASSFQFERSNQPQHF.